Listed here are 19 T cell receptor beta chains from one sample, sequenced in a study of blood T cell repertoires in COVID-19. Clones were read by immunoSEQ multiplex PCR, and TCRdb kept only the in-frame ones, dropping some. The table has some 300,000 clones, approximately 89% seen once; the top ten hold roughly a tenth. Sample: PBMCs or T cells enriched from blood (not recorded which). These TCRs come from a woman in her thirties who had recovered from COVID-19.

The chain combines TRBV19 with TRBJ2-7; 8 positions agree with TRBD1. J gave up 4 bases and V 5 bases, and 4 bases lay outside the gene matches. Germline V lookup: CDR1 LNHDA, CDR2 SQIVND (reference sequence). The CDR3 spans 13 residues. This CDR3 is CASSLDRGYEQYF. CDR3 in DNA: TGTGCCAGTAGTCTCGACAGGGGTTACGAGCAGTACTTC.

The gene calls are TRBV19 and TRBJ2-5, with a weak D call TRBD1 (5 bases). Germline CDR1 is LNHDA and CDR2 is SQIVND (reference sequence). This CDR3 has 14 amino acids. The V end lost 4 bases, the J end lost 4 bases, and 13 bases lay between the germline ends. This CDR3 reads CASSNRQGAETQYF. The CDR3 DNA reads TGTGCCAGTAGTAATCGTCAGGGTGCAGAGACCCAGTACTTC.

The V gene is TRBV9, the J gene TRBJ1-2; TRBD1 is a possible D gene (5 bases). The V end was cut by 0 bases, the J end by 7 bases, with 13 bases between. The CDR3 has 14 amino acids. Germline V gene lookup returns CDR1 SGDLS and CDR2 YYNGEE. CDR3 DNA: TGTGCCAGCAGCGTAGCTGTGGCAGGGTTTGGCTACACCTTC. As protein: CASSVAVAGFGYTF.

The chain links TRBV3-1 (or the pseudogene TRBV3-2) to TRBJ1-2, with D hard to call. V lost 1 base, J lost 7 bases, and 7 bases lay in between. Germline assignment: CDR1 LGHDT and CDR2 YNNKEL (reference sequence). The CDR3 runs 12 residues. The CDR3, as DNA: TGTGCCAGCAGCCAAGCGCGGCGTGGCTACACCTTC. This gives the protein CASSQARRGYTF.

This clone was seen a handful of times. The genes are TRBV28 and TRBJ1-2; unclear D gene. This CDR3 has 13 amino acids. Germline assignment: CDR1 MDHEN and CDR2 SYDVKM. V lost 6 bases to trimming and J lost 9 bases, with 17 bases between them. CDR3 nucleotide sequence: TGTGCCAGCAGCGACTACGTTCGAGATAGCTACACCTTC. Its protein product is CASSDYVRDSYTF.

The chain joins TRBV7-8 to TRBJ2-3; 9 nucleotides match TRBD1. The V and J ends lost 1 base and 2 bases, in that order; junction bases with no gene match: 4. The CDR3 is 16 amino acids. Germline loops: CDR1 SGHVS, CDR2 FQNEAQ. The CDR3 is CASSLGGTGYTDTQYF. The CDR3 coding sequence is TGTGCCAGCAGCTTAGGTGGGACAGGGTACACAGATACGCAGTATTTT.

This chain uses TRBV5-8 with TRBJ1-2; 9 positions agree with TRBD1. Germline V lookup: CDR1 SGHTS, CDR2 YDEGEE. With 2 bases clipped from V and 3 bases from J, the junction kept 8 bases outside the gene matches. The CDR3 has 16 residues. This CDR3 reads CASSFKDRGSYYGYTF. The CDR3 bases are TGTGCCAGCAGCTTTAAGGACAGGGGTTCTTACTATGGCTACACCTTC.

The chain uses TRBV25-1 and TRBJ2-3, with a tentative D call TRBD2 (6 bases). This CDR3 comprises 15 residues. V was shortened by 5 bases and J by 3 bases, with 15 bases between the two germline ends. CDR1 MGHDK and CDR2 SYGVNS come from the germline V gene. The CDR3 loop is CASSKDGSGTDTQYF. As DNA, the CDR3 is TGTGCCAGCAGTAAGGACGGGAGCGGAACAGATACGCAGTATTTT.

The J gene is TRBJ2-7, the V gene TRBV3-1 (or the pseudogene TRBV3-2), with TRBD2 matching over 7 bases. Germline CDR1 is LGHDT and CDR2 is YNNKEL (reference sequence). The length of the CDR3 is 14 residues. V shed 4 bases and J 1 base; nucleotides not matched to a gene: 4. The CDR3 protein is CASSRLRGSYEQYF. The CDR3, as DNA: TGTGCCAGCAGCCGTCTGCGGGGGTCCTACGAGCAGTACTTC.

The gene calls are TRBV5-1 and TRBJ1-1; D call uncertain. Germline V CDR1 and CDR2: SGHRS, YFSETQ. The V gene lost 10 bases and the J gene lost 0 bases, with 16 bases spanning the gap. The CDR3 contains 14 residues. The chain's CDR3 is CAEGIQELNTEAFF. CDR3 coding DNA: TGCGCCGAGGGAATCCAGGAGTTGAACACTGAAGCTTTCTTT.

The chain recombines TRBV11-3 with TRBJ2-3; D is uncertain. The V and J ends lost 4 bases and 6 bases respectively, with 11 bases between them. Germline CDR1 and CDR2: SGHNT and YENEEA. The CDR3 extends over 13 amino acids. The CDR3 reads CASSSYTADTQYF. The CDR3 nucleotides read TGTGCCAGCAGCTCTTACACCGCCGATACGCAGTATTTT.

This chain connects TRBV7-9 to TRBJ2-5, with 9 bases fitting TRBD1. The CDR3 totals 13 residues. The germline gives CDR1 SEHNR, CDR2 FQNEAQ (reference sequence). V dropped 6 bases and J dropped 7; count of bases not matched to a gene: 6. This CDR3 is CASSADRGGTQYF. CDR3 in DNA: TGTGCCAGCAGTGCGGACAGGGGTGGGACCCAGTACTTC.

The sample holds a few counts of this clone. The chain links TRBV19 to TRBJ1-1, with 11 bases matching TRBD1. J gave up 8 bases and V 4 bases, and 3 bases lay outside the gene matches. Germline loops: CDR1 LNHDA, CDR2 SQIVND (reference sequence). CDR3 length: 13 residues. The CDR3 loop is CASSTGTGGEAFF. Written as DNA, the CDR3 is TGTGCCAGTAGTACAGGGACAGGGGGAGAAGCTTTCTTT. The complete variable domain, with remaining parts taken from reference TRBV19 and TRBJ1-1, reads DGGITQSPKYLFRKEGQNVTLSCEQNLNHDAMYWYRQDPGQGLRLIYYSQIVNDFQKGDIAEGYSVSREKKESFPLTVTSAQKNPTAFYLCASSTGTGGEAFFGQGTRLTVV.

This chain links TRBV7-2 with TRBJ1-6; 7 bases are a match to TRBD1. Germline values: CDR1 SGHTA, CDR2 FQGNSA. This CDR3 has 14 residues. The V and J ends lost 8 bases and 9 bases, in that order; junction bases with no gene match: 10. Here the CDR3 reads CASVSTGVVSPLHF. The CDR3 nucleotides read TGTGCCAGCGTGTCCACAGGGGTTGTTTCACCCCTCCACTTT.

Remarks on this clone: In the same sample, other DNA sequences code for this CDR3. This chain joins TRBV6-6 and TRBJ1-1; D gene unclear. This CDR3 region has 13 residues. CDR1 is MNHNY, CDR2 SVGAGI, per germline (reference sequence). V dropped 7 bases and J dropped 1 base, with 10 bases sitting between them. The CDR3 spells CASTITENTEAFF. The CDR3 DNA reads TGTGCCAGCACAATTACAGAGAACACTGAAGCTTTCTTT.

The chain links TRBV11-2 to TRBJ1-4, with TRBD1 matching over 8 bases. The CDR3 is made up of 15 amino acids. With V trimmed by 5 bases and J by 5 bases, 7 bases remained unmatched. Germline V lookup: CDR1 SGHAT, CDR2 FQNNGV. The CDR3 reads CASSPQGGRNEKLFF. The CDR3 DNA is TGTGCCAGCAGCCCACAGGGGGGGCGAAATGAAAAACTGTTTTTT.

In this sample, this clone turned up once. V gene TRBV4-1 combines with J gene TRBJ1-2; TRBD1 agrees at 7 bases. The CDR3 runs to 14 residues. The V gene's germline CDR1 is MGHRA and CDR2 YSYEKL. V was pared by 5 bases and J by 8 bases, with 11 bases of the junction left unmatched. CDR3 nucleotides: TGCGCCAGCAGCGAGGAGACAGGGATTTGGGGCTACACCTTC. Its translation is CASSEETGIWGYTF.

The chain recombines TRBV28 with TRBJ1-5, with a possible D match to TRBD1 (5 bases). V was cut by 2 bases and J by 5 bases, with 10 bases left in between. The germline CDR1 and CDR2 sequences are MDHEN and SYDVKM. This CDR3 spans 14 amino acids. CDR3 protein: CASSLRGRYQPQHF. CDR3 in DNA: TGTGCCAGCAGTTTACGGGGGAGGTATCAGCCCCAGCATTTT.

This chain joins TRBV2 and TRBJ1-5; D gene ambiguous. The CDR3 length is 15 residues. Trimming shortened V by 1 base and J by 4 bases, and 11 bases separated the two germline ends. Germline assignment: CDR1 SNHLY and CDR2 FYNNEI. CDR3 protein: CASSEVGRRNQPQHF. The CDR3 DNA follows: TGTGCCAGCAGTGAAGTAGGCAGGCGAAATCAGCCCCAGCATTTT.